These 14 T cell receptor beta chains were sequenced from one sample in a study of T cells in tuberculosis. Generated by immunoSEQ multiplex PCR, the TCRdb table keeps only in-frame clones and is missing some. The sample lists 25,000 to 30,000 clones; roughly nine tenths were seen once. Time point: new active TB diagnosis, blood taken before or within 7 days of starting treatment. The starting material was PBMCs, obtained at tuberculosis diagnosis. These TCRs come from an adult with tuberculosis.

The chain has TRBV7-3 and TRBJ2-1, with TRBD2 matching over 12 bases. CDR3 length: 16 residues. Germline trimming cut 6 bases from V and 3 bases from J; bases unmatched to any gene: 6. The germline gives CDR1 SGHTA, CDR2 FQGTGA. In nucleotides, the CDR3 is TGTGCCAGCAGTCACGGACTAGCGGGGCTCTACAATGAGCAGTTCTTC. As protein: CASSHGLAGLYNEQFF.

This clone has a single count. CDR3 nucleotide sequence: TGCGCCAGCACCTTTACTAGCGGGGGGACAGATACGCAGTATTTT. It yields the protein CASTFTSGGTDTQYF. The chain links TRBV5-1 to TRBJ2-3; 12 bases map to TRBD2. V was pared by 6 bases and J by 3 bases, with 5 bases of the junction left unmatched. CDR3 size: 15 residues. Germline CDR1 SGHRS, CDR2 YFSETQ.

This chain links TRBV25-1 with TRBJ1-6; the D gene is possibly TRBD1 (6 bases). The length of the CDR3 is 14 residues. With 2 bases removed from V and 6 bases from J, the gap between germline ends came to 8 bases. Per germline, CDR1 MGHDK and CDR2 SYGVNS. This chain's CDR3 is CASSETQGNSPLHF. The CDR3 coding sequence is TGTGCCAGCAGTGAAACACAGGGTAATTCACCCCTCCACTTT.

This chain joins TRBV21-1 and TRBJ2-7; the DNA was not compared with TRBD1, the D call given in the table. TRBV21-1 is a known pseudogene. The CDR3 totals 17 residues. CDR3 residues: CASSKKLPDRGLYEQYF. The CDR3 DNA follows: TGTGCCAGCAGCAAAAAGCTTCCGGACAGGGGGCTGTACGAGCAGTACTTC.

The rearrangement links TRBV7-2 to TRBJ2-7; TRBD1 matches 9 bases. This CDR3 is 14 amino acids long. Germline V CDR1 and CDR2: SGHTA, FQGNSA. V gave up 5 bases and J gave up 5 bases; unmatched junction bases: 7. The CDR3 protein is CASSPGTGLNEQYF. CDR3 sequence (DNA): TGTGCCAGCAGCCCCGGGACAGGGCTTAACGAGCAGTACTTC.

The rearrangement uses TRBV25-1 and TRBJ2-2; 10 bases are a match to TRBD1. The CDR3 length is 15 residues. The V gene end was trimmed by 7 bases and the J gene end by 4 bases; junction bases not matched to a gene: 6. Germline loops: CDR1 MGHDK, CDR2 SYGVNS. CDR3 loop: CASNPGTGATGELFF. The CDR3, as DNA: TGTGCCAGCAATCCCGGGACAGGGGCCACCGGGGAGCTGTTTTTT.

The gene calls are TRBV18 and TRBJ2-1; TRBD1 matches at 7 bases. J lost 8 bases, V lost 3 bases, and 7 bases had no gene match. CDR1 and CDR2 (germline): KGHSH, LQKENI. This CDR3 region has 14 residues. The CDR3 coding sequence is TGTGCCAGCTCACCCCCAGACAGGGATTATGAGCAGTTCTTC. Protein sequence: CASSPPDRDYEQFF.

The rearrangement uses TRBV5-4 and TRBJ2-5, with 13 positions matching TRBD2. CDR3 length: 15 amino acids. The germline gives CDR1 SGHNT, CDR2 YYREEE (reference sequence). Trimming at V came to 4 bases and at J to 4 bases, leaving 4 bases not matched to a gene. DNA for the CDR3: TGTGCCAGCAGCGGAGGACTAGCGGGAGCAGAGACCCAGTACTTC. Encoded protein: CASSGGLAGAETQYF.

The V gene is TRBV27, the J gene TRBJ2-1; 8 nucleotides match TRBD1. This CDR3 comprises 14 residues. Germline CDR1 MNHEY, CDR2 SMNVEV (reference sequence). The V and J ends lost 6 bases and 3 bases, in that order; junction bases with no gene match: 4. CDR3 sequence (DNA): TGTGCCAGCAGGCTGGACAGGGTCTACAATGAGCAGTTCTTC. It encodes CASRLDRVYNEQFF.

The chain recombines TRBV5-8 with TRBJ1-5; D uncertain. Trimming stripped 5 bases from V and 0 bases from J, with 18 bases between. Germline assignment: CDR1 SGHTS and CDR2 YDEGEE. This CDR3 is built from 17 residues. CDR3 residues: CASRQDRARDSNQPQHF. The CDR3 DNA reads as TGTGCCAGCAGGCAAGACCGGGCGAGGGATAGCAATCAGCCCCAGCATTTT.

This rearrangement joins TRBV9 to TRBJ2-7; TRBD2 aligns across 10 bases. Germline trimming cut 0 bases from V and 6 bases from J; bases unmatched to any gene: 6. The germline CDR1 and CDR2 sequences are SGDLS and YYNGEE. The CDR3 consists of 15 residues. In nucleotides, the CDR3 is TGTGCCAGCAGCGTAGATCTAGCGGGAGTGGGCGAGCAGTACTTC. Amino acid sequence: CASSVDLAGVGEQYF.

This chain uses TRBV6-1 with TRBJ1-5; D might be TRBD1 (5 bases). The CDR3 is 14 amino acids. Deletions cut 6 bases from V and 4 bases from J, with 13 bases between. Germline CDR1 and CDR2: MNHNS and SASEGT. The CDR3 bases are TGTGCCAGCAGCTCCGTGGGGGGAAATCAGCCCCAGCATTTT. Amino acids: CASSSVGGNQPQHF.

CDR3: CASSEGDRYNEKLFF. CDR3 DNA: TGTGCCAGCAGTGAAGGGGACAGGTATAATGAAAAACTGTTTTTT. The V and J genes are TRBV2 and TRBJ1-4, with 8 bases that match TRBD1. After removal of 1 base from V and 4 bases from J, the junction contained 2 bases not matched to a gene. The germline V gene has CDR1 SNHLY and CDR2 FYNNEI. The CDR3 is made up of 15 amino acids.

This clone was seen once. The rearrangement joins TRBV5-1 to TRBJ1-1; 9 nucleotides agree with TRBD1. Trimming cost V 5 bases and J 1 base; bases outside gene matches: 6. CDR1 and CDR2 (germline): SGHRS, YFSETQ. The CDR3 is made up of 15 amino acids. CDR3: CASRTGGLENTEAFF. CDR3 nucleotide sequence: TGCGCCAGCAGAACAGGGGGCTTAGAGAACACTGAAGCTTTCTTT.